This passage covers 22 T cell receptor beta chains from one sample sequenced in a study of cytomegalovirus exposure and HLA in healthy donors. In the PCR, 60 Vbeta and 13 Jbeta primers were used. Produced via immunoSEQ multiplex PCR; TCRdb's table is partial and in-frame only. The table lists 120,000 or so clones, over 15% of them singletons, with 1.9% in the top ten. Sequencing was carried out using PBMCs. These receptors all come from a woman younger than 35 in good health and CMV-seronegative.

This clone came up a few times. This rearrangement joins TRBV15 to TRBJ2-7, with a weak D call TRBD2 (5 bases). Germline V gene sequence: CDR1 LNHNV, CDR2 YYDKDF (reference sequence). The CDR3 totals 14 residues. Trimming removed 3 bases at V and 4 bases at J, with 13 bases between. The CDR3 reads CATSRSGNNYEQYF. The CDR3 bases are TGTGCCACCAGCAGGTCCGGGAACAATTACGAGCAGTACTTC.

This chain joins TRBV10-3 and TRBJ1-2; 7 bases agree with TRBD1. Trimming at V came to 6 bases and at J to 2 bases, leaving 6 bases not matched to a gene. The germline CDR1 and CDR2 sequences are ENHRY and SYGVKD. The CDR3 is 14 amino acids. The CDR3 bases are TGTGCCATCAGGGGGGAGGACAGGAACTATGGCTACACCTTC. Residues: CAIRGEDRNYGYTF.

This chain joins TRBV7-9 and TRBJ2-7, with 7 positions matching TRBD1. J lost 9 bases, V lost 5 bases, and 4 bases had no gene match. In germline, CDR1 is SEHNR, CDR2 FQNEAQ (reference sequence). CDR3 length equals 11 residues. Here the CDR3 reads CASSPGQRQYF. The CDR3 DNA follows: TGTGCCAGCAGCCCGGGACAGCGGCAGTACTTC.

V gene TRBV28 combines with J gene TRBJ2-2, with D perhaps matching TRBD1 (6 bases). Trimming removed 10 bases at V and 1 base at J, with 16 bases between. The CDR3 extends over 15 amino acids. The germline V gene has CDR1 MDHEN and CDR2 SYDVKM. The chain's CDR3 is CATRDTLKNTGELFF. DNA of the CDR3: TGTGCCACCCGGGACACGCTGAAGAACACCGGGGAGCTGTTTTTT.

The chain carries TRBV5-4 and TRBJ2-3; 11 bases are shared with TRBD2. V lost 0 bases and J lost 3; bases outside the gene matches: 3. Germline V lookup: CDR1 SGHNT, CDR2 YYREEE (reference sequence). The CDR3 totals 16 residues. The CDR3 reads CASSLDLAGGTDTQYF. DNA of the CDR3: TGTGCCAGCAGCTTGGATCTAGCGGGGGGTACAGATACGCAGTATTTT.

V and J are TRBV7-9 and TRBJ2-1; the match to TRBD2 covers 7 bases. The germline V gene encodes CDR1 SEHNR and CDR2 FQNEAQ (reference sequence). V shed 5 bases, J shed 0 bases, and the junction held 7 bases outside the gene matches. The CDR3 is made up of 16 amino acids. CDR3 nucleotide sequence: TGTGCCAGCAGCGTACAACGGGGGGTCTCCTACAATGAGCAGTTCTTC. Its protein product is CASSVQRGVSYNEQFF.

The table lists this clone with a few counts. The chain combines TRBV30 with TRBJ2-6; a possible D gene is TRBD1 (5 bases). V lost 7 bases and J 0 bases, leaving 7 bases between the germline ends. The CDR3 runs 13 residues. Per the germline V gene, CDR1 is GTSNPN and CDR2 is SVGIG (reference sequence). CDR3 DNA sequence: TGTGCCTCCGACAGCTCTGGGGCCAACGTCCTGACTTTC. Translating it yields CASDSSGANVLTF.

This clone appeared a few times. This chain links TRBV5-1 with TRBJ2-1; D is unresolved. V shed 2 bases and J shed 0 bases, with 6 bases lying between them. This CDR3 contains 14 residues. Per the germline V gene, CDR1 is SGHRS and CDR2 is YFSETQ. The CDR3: CASSFDSSYNEQFF. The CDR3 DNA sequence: TGCGCCAGCAGCTTCGACTCCTCCTACAATGAGCAGTTCTTC. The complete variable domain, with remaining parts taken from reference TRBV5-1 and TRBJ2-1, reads KAGVTQTPRYLIKTRGQQVTLSCSPISGHRSVSWYQQTPGQGLQFLFEYFSETQRNKGNFPGRFSGRQFSNSRSEMNVSTLELGDSALYLCASSFDSSYNEQFFGPGTRLTVL.

The CDR3 DNA reads as TGTGCCAGCAGCCCAGGACTAGGCACAGATACGCAGTATTTT. Translated: CASSPGLGTDTQYF. The chain combines TRBV7-7 with TRBJ2-3, with 7 bases identical to TRBD2. Germline CDR1 SSHAT, CDR2 FNYEAQ (reference sequence). This CDR3 spans 14 amino acids. The trim removed 5 bases at V and 1 base at J, leaving 3 bases unmatched.

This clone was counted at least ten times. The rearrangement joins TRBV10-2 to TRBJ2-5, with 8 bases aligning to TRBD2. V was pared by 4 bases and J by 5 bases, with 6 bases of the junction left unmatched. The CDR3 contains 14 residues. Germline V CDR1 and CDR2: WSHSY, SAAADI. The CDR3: CASSGGLAYETQYF. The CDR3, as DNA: TGCGCCAGCAGTGGAGGACTAGCATACGAGACCCAGTACTTC.

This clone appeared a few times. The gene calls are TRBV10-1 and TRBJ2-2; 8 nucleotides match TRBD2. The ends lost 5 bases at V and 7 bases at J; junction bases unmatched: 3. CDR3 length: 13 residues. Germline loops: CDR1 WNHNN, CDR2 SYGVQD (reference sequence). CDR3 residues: CASSPSGYGELFF. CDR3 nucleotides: TGCGCCAGCAGTCCTAGCGGGTACGGGGAGCTGTTTTTT.

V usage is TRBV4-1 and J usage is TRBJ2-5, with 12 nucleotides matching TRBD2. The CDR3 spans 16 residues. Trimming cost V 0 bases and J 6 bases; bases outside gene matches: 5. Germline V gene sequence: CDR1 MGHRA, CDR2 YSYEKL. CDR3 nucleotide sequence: TGCGCCAGCAGCCAAGATTGGACTAGCGGGGAAAAGACCCAGTACTTC. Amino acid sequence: CASSQDWTSGEKTQYF.

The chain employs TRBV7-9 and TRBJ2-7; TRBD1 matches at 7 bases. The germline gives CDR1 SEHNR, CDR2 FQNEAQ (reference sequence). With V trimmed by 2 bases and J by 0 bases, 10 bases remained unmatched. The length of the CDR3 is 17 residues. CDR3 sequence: CASSLNHPGQDSYEQYF. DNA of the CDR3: TGTGCCAGCAGCTTAAACCACCCCGGACAGGACTCCTACGAGCAGTACTTC. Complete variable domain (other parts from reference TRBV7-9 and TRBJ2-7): DTGVSQNPRHKITKRGQNVTFRCDPISEHNRLYWYRQTLGQGPEFLTYFQNEAQLEKSRLLSDRFSAERPKGSFSTLEIQRTEQGDSAMYLCASSLNHPGQDSYEQYFGPGTRLTVT.

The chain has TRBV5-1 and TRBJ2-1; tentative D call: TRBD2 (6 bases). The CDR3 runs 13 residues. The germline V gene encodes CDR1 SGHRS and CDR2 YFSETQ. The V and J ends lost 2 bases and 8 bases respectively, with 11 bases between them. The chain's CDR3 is CASSFGTADEQFF. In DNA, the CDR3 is TGCGCCAGCAGCTTTGGGACTGCGGATGAGCAGTTCTTC.

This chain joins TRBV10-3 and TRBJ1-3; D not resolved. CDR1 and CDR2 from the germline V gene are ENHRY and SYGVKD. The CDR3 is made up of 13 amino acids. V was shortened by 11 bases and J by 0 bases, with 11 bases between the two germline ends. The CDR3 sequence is CAGSRGSGNTIYF. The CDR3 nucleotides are TGTGCCGGCAGCCGGGGCTCTGGAAACACCATATATTTT.

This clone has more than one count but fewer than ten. CDR3 nucleotides: TGTGCCAGCAGCTTACAGGGGCCCGGTTATGGCTACACCTTC. Residues: CASSLQGPGYGYTF. V is TRBV5-6 and J is TRBJ1-2; TRBD1 matches 7 bases. The CDR3 spans 14 residues. V lost 2 bases, J lost 5 bases, and 6 bases stayed unmatched. CDR1 and CDR2 (germline): SGHDT, YYEEEE. The full variable domain, with the rest looked up from reference TRBV5-6 and TRBJ1-2, is DAGVTQSPTHLIKTRGQQVTLRCSPKSGHDTVSWYQQALGQGPQFIFQYYEEEERQRGNFPDRFSGHQFPNYSSELNVNALLLGDSALYLCASSLQGPGYGYTFGSGTRLTVV.

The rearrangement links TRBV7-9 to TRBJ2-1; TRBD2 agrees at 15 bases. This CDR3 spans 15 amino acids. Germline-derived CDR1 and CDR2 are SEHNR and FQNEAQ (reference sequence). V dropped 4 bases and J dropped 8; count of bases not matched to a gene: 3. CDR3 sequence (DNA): TGTGCCAGCAGCTCGGGACTAGCGGGAGGAGATGAGCAGTTCTTC. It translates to CASSSGLAGGDEQFF.

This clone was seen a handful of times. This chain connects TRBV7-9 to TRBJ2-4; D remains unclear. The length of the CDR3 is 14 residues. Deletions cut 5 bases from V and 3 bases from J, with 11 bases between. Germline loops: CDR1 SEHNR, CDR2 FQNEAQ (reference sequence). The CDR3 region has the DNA TGTGCCAGCAGCACAGAGACGAACAAAAACATTCAGTACTTC. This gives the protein CASSTETNKNIQYF.

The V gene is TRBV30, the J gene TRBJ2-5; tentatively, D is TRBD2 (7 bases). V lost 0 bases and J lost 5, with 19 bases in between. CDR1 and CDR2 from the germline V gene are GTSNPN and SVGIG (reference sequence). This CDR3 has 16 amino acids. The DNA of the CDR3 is TGTGCCTGGAGTGTCGGGGGGCTGGGGATAGGGGAGACCCAGTACTTC. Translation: CAWSVGGLGIGETQYF.

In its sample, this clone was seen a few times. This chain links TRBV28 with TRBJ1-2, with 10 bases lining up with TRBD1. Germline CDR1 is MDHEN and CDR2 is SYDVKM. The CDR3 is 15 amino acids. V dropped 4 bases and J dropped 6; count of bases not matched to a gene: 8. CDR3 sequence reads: CASSSGTGVVDGYTF. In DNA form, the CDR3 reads TGTGCCAGCAGTTCCGGGACAGGGGTCGTGGATGGCTACACCTTC.

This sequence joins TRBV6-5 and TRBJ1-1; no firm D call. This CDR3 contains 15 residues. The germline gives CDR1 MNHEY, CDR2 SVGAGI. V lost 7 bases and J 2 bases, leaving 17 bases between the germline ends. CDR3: CASTPVGAGNTEAFF. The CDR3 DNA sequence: TGTGCCAGCACCCCCGTGGGAGCGGGAAACACTGAAGCTTTCTTT.

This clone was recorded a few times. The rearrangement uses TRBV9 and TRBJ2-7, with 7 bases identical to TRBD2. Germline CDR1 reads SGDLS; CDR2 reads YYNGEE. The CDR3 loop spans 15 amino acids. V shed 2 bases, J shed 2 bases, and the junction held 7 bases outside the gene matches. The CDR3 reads CASSVGGAGAYEQYF. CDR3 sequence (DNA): TGTGCCAGCAGCGTGGGTGGTGCGGGAGCCTACGAGCAGTACTTC. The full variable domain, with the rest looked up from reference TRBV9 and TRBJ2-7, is DSGVTQTPKHLITATGQRVTLRCSPRSGDLSVYWYQQSLDQGLQFLIQYYNGEERAKGNILERFSAQQFPDLHSELNLSSLELGDSALYFCASSVGGAGAYEQYFGPGTRLTVT.